The T cell receptor (beta chain) described here comes from a study of T cell responses to AZD1222 COVID-19 vaccine (dated by TCRdb to the early 2020s). With respect to the entire study: AZD1222 recipients given second doses at about 4 weeks or at about 12 weeks were pooled, since spike-specific TCR depth and breadth were not found to differ between the two schedules. Trial participants were enrolled by age into subgroups of 18-55, 56-69 and 70-plus years, and around 150, 28 and 57 TCR-sequenced participants, respectively, were included in these subgroups. TCR sequencing was performed for 230 to 250 trial participants, of whom about 200 were given two doses of AZD1222 and 26 were given two doses of MenACWY control vaccine.

What the time point label conveys for this sample: baseline before first vaccination. Samples from vaccinated people were obtained from the UK trials COV001 and COV002, which included a single-blind randomized controlled phase 2/3 trial of AZD1222 (ChAdOx1 nCoV-19) in healthy adults. For TCRbeta chain sequencing, PBMC samples were collected from trial participants at day 0 and at day 28 after the second dose. The cysteine opens and the phenylalanine closes a CDR3 of 15 amino acids. CDR3 DNA is the only sequence kept; it has 45 bases, read in frame from the first base. The germline V gene supplies CDR1 MDHEN and CDR2 SYDVKM. V is pared back by 5 bases and J by 5 bases, with 16 bases lying between the germline termini. Study-level results and caveats: Reportedly, almost half of the unique spike-specific TCRs recognized epitopes lying outside the regions that are mutated in the B.1.351 and B.1.1.7 variants. The 56-69-year group was small, and its depth increase did not reach significance, likely because of low power. After two AZD1222 doses, both the breadth and the depth of spike-specific TCRs were significantly higher than at day 0 and than in MenACWY recipients. Participants were mostly white British and included more females than males, and it was suggested by the authors that clonal diversity may have been underestimated. Only five to seven AZD1222 recipients were SARS-CoV-2 seropositive at baseline, limiting conclusions about previously exposed vaccinees. Because no samples from the day 14 peak response were available, repertoires could be characterized only after the peak T cell response. Vaccine-associated CD4 TCRs spanned the whole spike protein, with dominant responses in regions 160-218 and 743-854.

The CDR3 regions of human TCRbeta chains were analyzed by immunosequencing. The authors' analysis ran thus. Repertoire TCRs were matched against a reference library of SARS-CoV-2-specific TCRs generated with the MIRA antigen-specificity platform. Breadth was defined as the fraction of unique TCRs that were SARS-CoV-2-associated. Depth was defined as the fraction of total T cells that were SARS-CoV-2-associated. Each spike-specific TCR was assigned to its reactive spike region and to a CD4 or CD8 class using the MIRA data. Log10-transformed breadth and depth values were compared by one-way ANOVA with Sidak's multiple comparisons tests. What TCRdb holds here is the immuneACCESS table cut down to in-frame rearrangements. Part of the clones is not present; checked against another copy, under half of the missing clones reflect an unresolved V gene, and the others are unexplained. V and J calls and clone size are given by that table; D and trimming were obtained from the DNA. A total of tens of thousands of clones appear in this sample, roughly 84% of them only once. Of the sample, around 6.6% is held by the ten largest clones.

The table lists this clone with a count of one. There is no known antigen for this receptor. Base qualities are not recorded, but no much larger clone differs from it by a single base. The chain joins TRBV28 to TRBJ1-5, with the D gene not confidently named. Sequenced material: peripheral blood, taken on day 0 of AZD1222 vaccination. The origin of this receptor is an adult in good health. The bases are TGTGCCAGCAGTCCGGGCTACCAAGGCGATCAGCCCCAGCATTTT. It translates to CASSPGYQGDQPQHF.